This T cell receptor beta chain was captured in a study of blood T cell repertoires in COVID-19. Study-level information: Specimens from acute and convalescent COVID-19 originated in the United States, Italy and Spain.

TCRdb's table, derived via immunoSEQ multiplex PCR, lists solely in-frame clones and lacks some. The data contain roughly 81,000 clones, more than 70% of them singletons. Germline loops: CDR1 MNHEY, CDR2 SMNVEV (reference sequence). The V and J ends lost 5 bases and 4 bases, in that order; junction bases with no gene match: 8. The CDR3 has 16 residues. V and J are TRBV27 and TRBJ2-5; the match to TRBD1 covers 12 bases. Sequenced input: peripheral blood. The sequence was collected from a man of 80 years or more with active or convalescent COVID-19. Here the CDR3 reads CASSASRDRGRETQYF. The DNA of the CDR3 is TGTGCCAGCAGTGCGTCCCGGGACAGGGGGCGAGAGACCCAGTACTTC.